The 22 T cell receptor beta chains below were found in one sample sequenced in a study of cytomegalovirus exposure and HLA in healthy donors (dated by TCRdb to about 2017). Receptor libraries were prepared by the immunoSEQ multiplex PCR assay. For the multiplex PCR, a mixture combining 60 forward primers for TCR Vbeta segments and 13 reverse primers for TCR Jbeta segments was used. Not all clones reach the TCRdb copy of this immuneACCESS table, which keeps in-frame sequences only. Checked studies attribute under half of the gap to unresolved V genes and leave the rest unexplained. The table for this sample lists under 200,000 clones; 75% to 90% of them were counted only once. Of the sample, about 2.1% falls within the top ten clones. What was sequenced was PBMCs. The receptors stem from a woman aged 18 to 35 in good health and CMV-seronegative.

The rearrangement uses TRBV11-2 and TRBJ2-1; 8 bases are a match to TRBD2. V lost 5 bases and J lost 9; bases outside the gene matches: 3. The CDR3 has 12 residues. The germline V gene encodes CDR1 SGHAT and CDR2 FQNNGV. This CDR3 reads CASSLGGGEQFF. The CDR3 DNA sequence: TGTGCCAGCAGCCTCGGGGGGGGTGAGCAGTTCTTC.

This chain's CDR3 is CASSFLSGSGDTQYF. The CDR3 bases are TGTGCCAGCTCTTTTTTATCGGGAAGTGGAGATACGCAGTATTTT. The chain links TRBV6-6 to TRBJ2-3, with a possible D match to TRBD2 (5 bases). V lost 8 bases to trimming and J lost 5 bases, with 20 bases between them. This CDR3 region has 15 residues. Germline CDR1 reads MNHNY; CDR2 reads SVGAGI (reference sequence).

J is TRBJ1-2 and V is TRBV28; TRBD1 agrees at 9 bases. The trim removed 5 bases at V and 2 bases at J, leaving 9 bases unmatched. This CDR3 has 16 amino acids. Germline-derived CDR1 and CDR2 are MDHEN and SYDVKM. The CDR3 coding sequence is TGTGCCAGCAGTCCGTCCTGGGACAGGGCCAACTATGGCTACACCTTC. This codes for CASSPSWDRANYGYTF.

The chain combines TRBV30 with TRBJ2-1, with D perhaps TRBD2 (7 bases). Trimming cost V 1 base and J 6 bases, with 16 bases left between them. There are 15 residues in the CDR3. From germline, CDR1 is GTSNPN and CDR2 SVGIG (reference sequence). The CDR3 DNA sequence: TGTGCCTGGAGTGATGCGGGGGCCTTGGGCAATGAGCAGTTCTTC. This gives the protein CAWSDAGALGNEQFF.

In the case of this clone: At one end the junction does not follow the germline gene, possibly because of a read error. The rearrangement uses TRBV5-1 and TRBJ2-7, with D possibly being TRBD2 (6 bases). Germline V gene data show CDR1 as SGHRS and CDR2 as YFSETQ. The CDR3 is 13 amino acids. The DNA for the CDR3 is TGCGCCAGCACCCCAGCGGGTGGCTACGAGCAGTGCTTC. Translating it yields CASTPAGGYEQCF.

The V and J genes are TRBV29-1 and TRBJ2-1; D is possibly TRBD1 (6 bases). V lost 7 bases and J lost 0, with 16 bases in between. CDR1 is SQVTM, CDR2 ANQGSEA, per germline. The CDR3 is 15 residues long. CDR3: CSGGRQAGSYNEQFF. The CDR3 coding sequence is TGCAGCGGGGGGAGACAGGCCGGCTCCTACAATGAGCAGTTCTTC.

Only one count was recorded for this clone. The rearrangement joins TRBV4-1 to TRBJ1-1, with no clear D. In germline, CDR1 is MGHRA, CDR2 YSYEKL. The CDR3 is 13 residues long. The V and J ends lost 0 bases and 6 bases respectively, with 8 bases between them. The CDR3 region is CASSQEPQPEAFF. CDR3 nucleotide sequence: TGCGCCAGCAGCCAAGAGCCACAGCCTGAAGCTTTCTTT.

This clone appeared once. This chain links TRBV7-9 with TRBJ1-2; D is undetermined. The CDR3 runs 13 residues. CDR1 and CDR2 from the germline V gene are SEHNR and FQNEAQ (reference sequence). Trimming stripped 5 bases from V and 3 bases from J, with 10 bases between. CDR3 DNA: TGTGCCAGCAGCGCAGGACTCTACTATGGCTACACCTTC. Translating gives CASSAGLYYGYTF. The full variable domain, rest sourced from reference TRBV7-9 and TRBJ1-2, is DTGVSQNPRHKITKRGQNVTFRCDPISEHNRLYWYRQTLGQGPEFLTYFQNEAQLEKSRLLSDRFSAERPKGSFSTLEIQRTEQGDSAMYLCASSAGLYYGYTFGSGTRLTVV.

Concerning this clone: Other nucleotide sequences from this sample produce the same CDR3. The V call is TRBV5-1, the J call TRBJ1-6; 7 positions agree with TRBD1. Germline V gene sequence: CDR1 SGHRS, CDR2 YFSETQ. The CDR3 loop spans 17 amino acids. Trimming took 0 bases from V and 9 from J; bases not matched to a gene: 12. The CDR3 loop is CASSLGVDRVDRSPLHF. CDR3 sequence (DNA): TGCGCCAGCAGCTTGGGGGTTGACAGGGTGGACCGTTCACCCCTCCACTTT.

Worth noting for this clone: In the same sample, other DNA sequences code for this CDR3. This rearrangement joins TRBV6-5 to TRBJ1-6; D is ambiguous. The CDR3 is made up of 14 amino acids. Germline V gene sequence: CDR1 MNHEY, CDR2 SVGAGI. The ends were cut back, 6 bases at V and 7 bases at J, with 13 bases in the middle. The CDR3 sequence is CASRYYRGNSPLHF. CDR3 DNA sequence: TGTGCCAGCAGATATTACAGAGGGAATTCACCCCTCCACTTT.

This rearrangement joins TRBV29-1 to TRBJ2-7; maybe TRBD2 (5 bases). V was pared by 5 bases and J by 0 bases, with 14 bases between. The CDR3 contains 14 residues. From germline, CDR1 is SQVTM and CDR2 ANQGSEA. This CDR3 reads CSVRGSGSSYEQYF. The CDR3 nucleotides are TGCAGCGTTCGAGGGTCAGGAAGCTCCTACGAGCAGTACTTC.

The chain recombines TRBV9 with TRBJ1-2; 7 bases align to TRBD1. This CDR3 has 17 amino acids. Trimming took 5 bases from V and 2 from J; bases not matched to a gene: 15. Germline CDR1 and CDR2: SGDLS and YYNGEE. The CDR3 region is CASSGFLTGGQNYGYTF. CDR3 nucleotide sequence: TGTGCCAGCAGTGGATTTCTCACCGGGGGACAGAACTATGGCTACACCTTC.

The rearrangement uses TRBV6-5 and TRBJ1-1; possibly TRBD1 for D (5 bases). CDR1 is MNHEY and CDR2 is SVGAGI in the germline V gene. Trimming pared 6 bases from V and 0 bases from J, leaving 14 bases between. The CDR3 loop spans 15 amino acids. CDR3 loop: CASRYGAVMNTEAFF. CDR3 nucleotide sequence: TGTGCCAGCAGGTACGGGGCAGTCATGAACACTGAAGCTTTCTTT.

The V gene is TRBV2, the J gene TRBJ1-6, with D possibly matching TRBD1 (6 bases). CDR3 length equals 16 residues. V shed 4 bases and J shed 5 bases, with 15 bases lying between them. Germline V CDR1 and CDR2: SNHLY, FYNNEI. The CDR3 reads CASSALGAENNSPLHF. CDR3 coding DNA: TGTGCCAGCAGTGCTCTGGGGGCAGAAAATAATTCACCCCTCCACTTT.

The chain couples TRBV27 to TRBJ1-5; no clear D gene. Germline CDR1 is MNHEY and CDR2 is SMNVEV (reference sequence). This CDR3 contains 15 residues. The V end lost 0 bases, the J end lost 0 bases, and 6 bases lay between the germline ends. The CDR3 is CASSLSRSSNQPQHF. In nucleotides, the CDR3 is TGTGCCAGCAGTTTATCGAGGAGTAGCAATCAGCCCCAGCATTTT.

The chain recombines TRBV7-9 with TRBJ1-2, with TRBD1 matching over 8 bases. Germline trimming cut 5 bases from V and 4 bases from J; bases unmatched to any gene: 3. The germline V gene encodes CDR1 SEHNR and CDR2 FQNEAQ (reference sequence). The CDR3 is made up of 13 amino acids. The CDR3 coding sequence is TGTGCCAGCAGCCAGGACAGGGTCTATGGCTACACCTTC. This codes for CASSQDRVYGYTF.

This clone was recorded a few times. The V gene is TRBV9, the J gene TRBJ1-3; possibly TRBD1 for D (5 bases). The germline V and J ends were trimmed by 2 bases and 0 bases, with 9 bases remaining between them. The CDR3 loop spans 15 amino acids. Germline V gives CDR1 SGDLS, CDR2 YYNGEE. The CDR3 bases are TGTGCCAGCAGCGTGGGGGGGATCTCTGGAAACACCATATATTTT. Encoded protein: CASSVGGISGNTIYF. The full variable domain, rest sourced from reference TRBV9 and TRBJ1-3, is DSGVTQTPKHLITATGQRVTLRCSPRSGDLSVYWYQQSLDQGLQFLIQYYNGEERAKGNILERFSAQQFPDLHSELNLSSLELGDSALYFCASSVGGISGNTIYFGEGSWLTVV.

Concerning this clone: Relative to the germline gene, one junction end is altered; a read error may explain this. The chain employs TRBV7-9 and TRBJ1-5, with TRBD1 matching 11 bases. The CDR3 spans 16 residues. Germline values: CDR1 SEHNR, CDR2 FQNEAQ (reference sequence). CDR3 residues: CSSSPLDRGRNQPQHF. In nucleotides, the CDR3 is TGTTCCAGCAGCCCTTTGGACAGGGGGCGCAATCAGCCCCAGCATTTT.

This clone was observed a handful of times. A read error may produce the germline difference seen at one junction end. J is TRBJ2-7 and V is TRBV7-2; the match to TRBD1 covers 9 bases. Germline assignment: CDR1 SGHTA and CDR2 FQGNSA. CDR3 size: 16 residues. The CDR3 nucleotides are TGTGCCAGCAGCCTAGCCGGGACAGGGAGCTCCTACGAGCAGTACTTC. This gives the protein CASSLAGTGSSYEQYF.

This clone was picked up a small number of times. The rearrangement links TRBV28 to TRBJ2-7; tentative D call: TRBD2 (5 bases). V was cut by 8 bases and J by 0 bases, with 11 bases left in between. Germline values: CDR1 MDHEN, CDR2 SYDVKM. There are 13 residues in the CDR3. In DNA form, the CDR3 reads TGTGCCAGCGGGAGAGTGAGCTCCTACGAGCAGTACTTC. Its translation is CASGRVSSYEQYF. The full variable domain, in which reference TRBV28 and TRBJ2-7 provide the parts outside the CDR3, is DVKVTQSSRYLVKRTGEKVFLECVQDMDHENMFWYRQDPGLGLRLIYFSYDVKMKEKGDIPEGYSVSREKKERFSLILESASTNQTSMYLCASGRVSSYEQYFGPGTRLTVT.

This chain joins TRBV19 and TRBJ2-1; TRBD2 matches 11 bases. The CDR3 is 18 amino acids. CDR1 is LNHDA, CDR2 SQIVND, per germline (reference sequence). J lost 3 bases, V lost 1 base, and 8 bases had no gene match. CDR3 DNA: TGTGCCAGTAGTATAGTTAGCGGGGGGGCCGTCCTCTACAATGAGCAGTTCTTC. This encodes CASSIVSGGAVLYNEQFF.

The chain employs TRBV5-1 and TRBJ2-3; a possible D gene is TRBD2 (5 bases). V was trimmed by 0 bases and J by 4 bases, leaving 15 bases between them. The CDR3 has 16 amino acids. Germline CDR1 is SGHRS and CDR2 is YFSETQ. The CDR3 region has the DNA TGCGCCAGCAGCTTGGAAGGCGGGTCGGTTCCAGATACGCAGTATTTT. Its translation: CASSLEGGSVPDTQYF.